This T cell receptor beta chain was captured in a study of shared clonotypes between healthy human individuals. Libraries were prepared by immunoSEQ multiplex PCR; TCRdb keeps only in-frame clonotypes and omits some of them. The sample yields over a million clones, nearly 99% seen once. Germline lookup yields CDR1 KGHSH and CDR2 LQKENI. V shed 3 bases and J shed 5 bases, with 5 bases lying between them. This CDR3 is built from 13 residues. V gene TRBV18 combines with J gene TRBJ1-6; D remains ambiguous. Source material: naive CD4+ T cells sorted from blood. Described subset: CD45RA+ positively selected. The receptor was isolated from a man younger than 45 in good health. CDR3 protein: CASSPMDNSPLHF. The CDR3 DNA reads TGTGCCAGCTCACCCATGGATAATTCACCCCTCCACTTT.